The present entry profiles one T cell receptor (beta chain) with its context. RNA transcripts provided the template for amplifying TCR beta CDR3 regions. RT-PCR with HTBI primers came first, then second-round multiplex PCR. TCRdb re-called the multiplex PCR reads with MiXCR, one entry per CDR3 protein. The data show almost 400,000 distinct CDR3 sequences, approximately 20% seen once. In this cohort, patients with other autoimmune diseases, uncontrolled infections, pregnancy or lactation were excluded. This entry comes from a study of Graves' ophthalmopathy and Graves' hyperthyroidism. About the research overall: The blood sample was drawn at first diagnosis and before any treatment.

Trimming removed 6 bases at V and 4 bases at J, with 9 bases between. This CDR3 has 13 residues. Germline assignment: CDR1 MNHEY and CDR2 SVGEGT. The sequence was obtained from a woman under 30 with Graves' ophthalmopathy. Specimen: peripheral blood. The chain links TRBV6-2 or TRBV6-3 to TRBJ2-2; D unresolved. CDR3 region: CASSAVATGELFF. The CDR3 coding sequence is TGTGCCAGCAGCGCGGTGGCCACCGGGGAGCTGTTTTTT.